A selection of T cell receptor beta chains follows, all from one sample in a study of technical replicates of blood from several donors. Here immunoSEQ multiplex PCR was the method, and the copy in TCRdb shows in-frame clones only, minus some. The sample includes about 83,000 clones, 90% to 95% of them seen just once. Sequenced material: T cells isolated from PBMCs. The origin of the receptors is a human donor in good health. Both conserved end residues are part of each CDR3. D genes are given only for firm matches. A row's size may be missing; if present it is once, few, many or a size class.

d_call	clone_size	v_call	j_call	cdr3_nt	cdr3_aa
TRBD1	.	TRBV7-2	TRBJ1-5	TGTGCCAGCAGCTTCACAGGGGACAATCAGCCCCAGCATTTT	CASSFTGDNQPQHF
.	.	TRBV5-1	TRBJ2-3	TGCGCCAGCAGCTTGTCGGGCGGGATCACAGATACGCAGTATTTT	CASSLSGGITDTQYF
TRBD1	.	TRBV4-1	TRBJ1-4	TGCGCCAGCAGCCCCCGGGACAGGGGTAATGAAAAACTGTTTTTT	CASSPRDRGNEKLFF
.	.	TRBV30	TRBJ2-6	TGTGCCTGGAAAGGGGATCAGTCTGGGGCCAACGTCCTGACTTTC	CAWKGDQSGANVLTF
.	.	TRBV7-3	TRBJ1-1	TGTGCCAGCAGCCCAGCTCAGACTTTGAACACTGAAGCTTTCTTT	CASSPAQTLNTEAFF
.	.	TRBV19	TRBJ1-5	TGTGCCAGTAGTATACTGGCAAACGCAGGATATCAGCCCCAGCATTTT	CASSILANAGYQPQHF
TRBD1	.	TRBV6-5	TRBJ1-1	TGTGCCAGCGGACAGGGCATGAACACTGAAGCTTTCTTT	CASGQGMNTEAFF
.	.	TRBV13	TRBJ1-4	TGTGCCAGCAGCTTAGCTACAGGGATGGGTGAAAAACTGTTTTTT	CASSLATGMGEKLFF
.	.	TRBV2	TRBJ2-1	TGTGCCAGCACGGAGGCTTATAGCTCCTACAATGAGCAGTTCTTC	CASTEAYSSYNEQFF
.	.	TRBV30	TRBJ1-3	TGTGCCTGGAGTGTATCGAGCTTAAACTCTGGAAACACCATATATTTT	CAWSVSSLNSGNTIYF
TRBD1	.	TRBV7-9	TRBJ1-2	TGTGCCAGCAGCTCGAATAGGGGGACAGGACCTTTCAACTATGGCTACACCTTC	CASSSNRGTGPFNYGYTF
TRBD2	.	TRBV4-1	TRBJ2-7	TGCGCCAGCAGCCAAACTAGCGGGAGAGTCTACGAGCAGTACTTC	CASSQTSGRVYEQYF
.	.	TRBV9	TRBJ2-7	TGTGCCAGCAGCGTAACGGGGGGCCAGGCCGAGCAGTACTTC	CASSVTGGQAEQYF
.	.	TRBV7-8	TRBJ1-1	TGTGCCAGCAGCTTACTAGGAACGTACACTGAAGCTTTCTTT	CASSLLGTYTEAFF
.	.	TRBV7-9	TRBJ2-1	TGTGCCAGCAGCCCGACCATCAAAACGGGACAAGCCTACAATGAGCAGTTCTTC	CASSPTIKTGQAYNEQFF
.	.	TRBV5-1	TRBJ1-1	TGCGCCAGCACCTCGAGAGGGATGAACACTGAAGCTTTCTTT	CASTSRGMNTEAFF
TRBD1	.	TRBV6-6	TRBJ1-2	TGTGCCAGCAGTACCTCGCAGGGGGCAGGGGGTAGCTACACCTTC	CASSTSQGAGGSYTF
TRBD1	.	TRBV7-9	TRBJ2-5	TGTGCCAGCTCCTCCACGGGACAGGGGCAGGAGACCCAGTACTTC	CASSSTGQGQETQYF
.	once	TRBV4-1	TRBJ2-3	TGCGCCAGCAGCCAAGTTAGGACAGTCTGGTCCACAGATACGCAGTATTTT	CASSQVRTVWSTDTQYF
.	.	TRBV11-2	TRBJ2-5	TGTGCCAGCAGCAATTACCAGGGCCGGGGGGAGACCCAGTACTTC	CASSNYQGRGETQYF
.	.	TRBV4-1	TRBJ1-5	TGCGCCAGCAGCCAAGATAGCCAGGGTCGTCAGCCCCAGCATTTT	CASSQDSQGRQPQHF
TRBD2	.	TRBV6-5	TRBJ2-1	TGTGCCAGCAGTTACTCTAGCGGGGGGGCTTTTGAGCAGTTCTTC	CASSYSSGGAFEQFF
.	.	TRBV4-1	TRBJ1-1	TGCGCCAGCAGCCAAGTAGTGACAATGAACACTGAAGCTTTCTTT	CASSQVVTMNTEAFF
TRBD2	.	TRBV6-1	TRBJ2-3	TGTGCCAGCAGTGAAGCAGGACGGGGGGTCTGGGATACGCAGTATTTT	CASSEAGRGVWDTQYF
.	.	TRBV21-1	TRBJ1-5	TGTGCCAGCAGTCCCGGGGACAGGGTATCTTGGGGCAATCAGCCCCAGCATTTT	CASSPGDRVSWGNQPQHF
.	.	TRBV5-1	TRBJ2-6	TGCGCCAGCAGACCAATACAGGGTATCAGTGGGGCCAACGTCCTGACTTTC	CASRPIQGISGANVLTF
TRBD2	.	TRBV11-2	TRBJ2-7	TGTGCCAGCAGACCCCTAGCGGCCTTCTCCTACGAGCAGTACTTC	CASRPLAAFSYEQYF
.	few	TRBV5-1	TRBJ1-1	TGCGCCAGCAGCTTGCGTGGGGGACTTACTGAAGCTTTCTTT	CASSLRGGLTEAFF
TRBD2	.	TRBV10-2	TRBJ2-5	TGCGCCATCATAAAGGGACTAGCGGGAGTGTTTGAAGAGACCCAGTACTTC	CAIIKGLAGVFEETQYF
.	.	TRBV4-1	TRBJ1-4	TGCGCCAGCAGCCAAGAAACCCGTAGTAATGAAAAACTGTTTTTT	CASSQETRSNEKLFF
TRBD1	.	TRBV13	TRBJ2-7	TGTGCCAGCAGCTTGGACAGGCTGAGCTCCTACGAGCAGTACTTC	CASSLDRLSSYEQYF
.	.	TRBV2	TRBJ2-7	TGTGCCAGCAGTGAAGCCGTTCTGGGACTCACGTCCTACGAGCAGTACTTC	CASSEAVLGLTSYEQYF
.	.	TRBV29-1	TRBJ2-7	TGCAGCGTTGAGGGGCGCTACGAGCAGTACTTC	CSVEGRYEQYF
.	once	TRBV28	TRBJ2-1	TGTGCCAGCAGTTCCCCTCTGCGGGTCTCCTACAATGAGCAGTTCTTC	CASSSPLRVSYNEQFF
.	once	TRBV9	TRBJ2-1	TGTGCCAGCAGCGTAATTGGTATAAACGGGAATGAGCAGTTCTTC	CASSVIGINGNEQFF
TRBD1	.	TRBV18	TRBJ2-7	TGTGCCAGCTCCCAACTTAAGGGACAGGGAACTTACGAGCAGTACTTC	CASSQLKGQGTYEQYF
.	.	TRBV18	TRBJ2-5	TGTGCCAGCTCCTTTGCTGGCGGCCAAGAGACCCAGTACTTC	CASSFAGGQETQYF
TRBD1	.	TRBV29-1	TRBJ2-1	TGCAGCGTTGAAATTCTTGGGACAGGGCTAGTCAGTGAGCAGTTCTTC	CSVEILGTGLVSEQFF
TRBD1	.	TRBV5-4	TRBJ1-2	TGTGCCAGCAGCCAGGGGGAGCTGAGCTACACCTTC	CASSQGELSYTF
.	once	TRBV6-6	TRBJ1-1	TGTGCCAGCACCAAGGGGGGGCCCACTGAAGCTTTCTTT	CASTKGGPTEAFF
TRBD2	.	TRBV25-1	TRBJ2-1	TGTGCCAGCAGTACCCGGACGGGAGGGTATTCCTACAATGAGCAGTTCTTC	CASSTRTGGYSYNEQFF
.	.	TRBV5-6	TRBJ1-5	TGTGCCAGCAGCTTGGCCGGTTCAAGCAATCAGCCCCAGCATTTT	CASSLAGSSNQPQHF
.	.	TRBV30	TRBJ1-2	TGTGCCTGGTCTACAGGGACTAACTATGGCTACACCTTC	CAWSTGTNYGYTF